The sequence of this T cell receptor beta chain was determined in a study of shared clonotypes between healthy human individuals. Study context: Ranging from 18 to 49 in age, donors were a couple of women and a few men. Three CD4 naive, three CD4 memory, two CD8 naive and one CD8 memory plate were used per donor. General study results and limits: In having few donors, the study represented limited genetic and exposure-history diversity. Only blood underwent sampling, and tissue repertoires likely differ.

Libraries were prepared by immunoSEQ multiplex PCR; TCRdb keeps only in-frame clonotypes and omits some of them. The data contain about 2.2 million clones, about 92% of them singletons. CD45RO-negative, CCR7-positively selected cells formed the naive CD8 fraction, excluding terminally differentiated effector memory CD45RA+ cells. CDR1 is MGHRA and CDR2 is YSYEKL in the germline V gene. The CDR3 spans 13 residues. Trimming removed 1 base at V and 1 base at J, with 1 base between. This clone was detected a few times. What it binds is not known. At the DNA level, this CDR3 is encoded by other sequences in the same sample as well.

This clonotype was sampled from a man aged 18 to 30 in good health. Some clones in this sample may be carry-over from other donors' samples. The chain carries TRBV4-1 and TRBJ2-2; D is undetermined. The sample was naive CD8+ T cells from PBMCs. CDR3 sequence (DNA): TGCGCCAGCAGCCAAGGGAACACCGGGGAGCTGTTTTTT. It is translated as CASSQGNTGELFF.